Listed below are T cell receptor beta chains from one sample, sequenced in a study of CD8+ T cells in alopecia areata. Clones were read by immunoSEQ multiplex PCR, and TCRdb kept only the in-frame ones, dropping some. The sample shows hundreds of thousands of clones, over 45% of them seen only once. The sample here was CD4+ T cells sorted from blood, taken at week 52, from a patient treated with tofacitinib. Every receptor here comes from a human donor with alopecia areata. Each CDR3 is given without its conserved first and last residue. The D gene is left open where the match is weak. Clone size appears in some rows only: once, few, many, or a class for an expanded clone.

v_call,clone_size,d_call,cdr3_length,j_call,cdr3_aa
TRBV5-6,NA,NA,12,TRBJ1-5,ASSLSGAGQPQH
TRBV30,NA,NA,9,TRBJ1-2,AWSVKSGYT
TRBV5-4,NA,NA,13,TRBJ2-6,ASSSVGFGANVLT
TRBV30,NA,NA,12,TRBJ1-2,AWGRRGLSYGYT
TRBV7-9,NA,NA,13,TRBJ1-1,ASSARTRGDTEAF
TRBV18,NA,NA,13,TRBJ2-2,ASSPRTAATGELF
TRBV25-1,NA,TRBD2,11,TRBJ2-3,ASSVLAADTQY
TRBV5-4,NA,NA,11,TRBJ2-5,ASSLGREETQY
TRBV27,NA,TRBD1,11,TRBJ2-1,ASRDRGLNEQF
TRBV4-3,NA,NA,16,TRBJ1-1,ASSQDLADRIRNTEAF
TRBV2,NA,NA,11,TRBJ2-5,ASSPLGRETQY
TRBV9,NA,TRBD2,14,TRBJ2-2,ASSVGLAANTGELF
TRBV27,NA,NA,12,TRBJ2-3,ASSLQGSTDTQY
TRBV5-6,few,TRBD1,13,TRBJ2-7,ASSPDRGVSYEQY
TRBV5-6,few,NA,12,TRBJ1-4,ASSRSSGNEKLF
TRBV25-1,NA,TRBD1,12,TRBJ1-6,ASSGETGNSPLH
TRBV10-3,NA,TRBD2,11,TRBJ2-5,AITTGRWETQY
TRBV30,NA,TRBD2,16,TRBJ2-2,AWSARERGVSGTGELF
TRBV9,NA,NA,13,TRBJ1-1,ASSVGPGTSTEAF
TRBV5-6,NA,NA,12,TRBJ2-5,ASSSGSRQETQY
TRBV9,NA,NA,10,TRBJ1-6,ASSAANSPLH
TRBV29-1,NA,NA,10,TRBJ1-1,SVDPRNTEAF
TRBV30,NA,NA,9,TRBJ1-1,AWSVLAEAF
TRBV5-1,NA,NA,11,TRBJ2-3,ASSLRPTDTQY
TRBV29-1,NA,NA,10,TRBJ2-7,SVGLTTYEQY
TRBV29-1,NA,NA,8,TRBJ2-7,SVGGNEQY
TRBV5-1,NA,NA,9,TRBJ2-1,ASSSPNEQF
TRBV30,NA,NA,12,TRBJ2-2,AWSAAQPNRELF
TRBV7-2,few,NA,12,TRBJ2-1,ASSFHSSYNEQF
TRBV29-1,NA,NA,11,TRBJ1-5,SVVQGLDQPQH
TRBV2,NA,NA,12,TRBJ2-4,ASSVGTAKNIQY
TRBV7-8,NA,NA,13,TRBJ2-7,ASSPTRTQTYEQY
TRBV14,few,NA,12,TRBJ1-2,ASSPAGIDYGYT
TRBV23-1,NA,TRBD1,18,TRBJ1-5,ASSQYPNRGTQRSNQPQH
TRBV30,NA,TRBD2,12,TRBJ2-5,AWSFRGGQETQY
TRBV15,NA,NA,15,TRBJ1-6,ATSRVTGSSYNSPLH
TRBV5-4,NA,NA,12,TRBJ2-6,ASSLGSGANVLT
TRBV5-4,once,TRBD1,12,TRBJ2-6,ASSWGQWGGVLT
TRBV11-2,NA,TRBD1,14,TRBJ2-6,ASSDRVLPGANVLT
TRBV5-5,NA,TRBD1,13,TRBJ1-6,ASSLVDRGNSPLH
TRBV25-1,NA,NA,11,TRBJ2-1,ASSAMSYNEQF
TRBV6-1,NA,NA,13,TRBJ2-1,ASRRTGDSYNEQF
TRBV29-1,NA,NA,11,TRBJ2-3,SVSAQGADTQY
TRBV7-3,NA,TRBD1,16,TRBJ2-2,ASSPGTGRGVHTGELF
TRBV27,NA,TRBD2,12,TRBJ2-5,ASSAAGGQETQY
TRBV12-5,few,NA,12,TRBJ2-3,ASGRRGPTDTQY
TRBV20-1,few,NA,9,TRBJ2-7,SASATYEQY
TRBV29-1,NA,NA,10,TRBJ1-5,SIGGANQPQH
TRBV29-1,NA,NA,10,TRBJ2-5,SVADLVGTQY
TRBV6-6,NA,NA,11,TRBJ2-1,ASLAPPRHEQF
TRBV19,NA,TRBD1,13,TRBJ2-7,ASSSRGQGSYEQY
TRBV5-1,NA,NA,12,TRBJ1-6,ASSFRDASSPLH
TRBV30,NA,TRBD1,11,TRBJ1-2,AWSVGGGGGYT
TRBV6-5,few,NA,12,TRBJ1-1,ASSSPLGATEAF
TRBV11-3,NA,NA,13,TRBJ2-5,ASSLDGTRKETQY
TRBV18,NA,NA,13,TRBJ1-5,ASSPRTGTPGPQH
TRBV7-2,once,TRBD2,14,TRBJ2-5,ASSLAVGGGRETQY
TRBV19,few,NA,10,TRBJ2-1,ASRRKDNEQF